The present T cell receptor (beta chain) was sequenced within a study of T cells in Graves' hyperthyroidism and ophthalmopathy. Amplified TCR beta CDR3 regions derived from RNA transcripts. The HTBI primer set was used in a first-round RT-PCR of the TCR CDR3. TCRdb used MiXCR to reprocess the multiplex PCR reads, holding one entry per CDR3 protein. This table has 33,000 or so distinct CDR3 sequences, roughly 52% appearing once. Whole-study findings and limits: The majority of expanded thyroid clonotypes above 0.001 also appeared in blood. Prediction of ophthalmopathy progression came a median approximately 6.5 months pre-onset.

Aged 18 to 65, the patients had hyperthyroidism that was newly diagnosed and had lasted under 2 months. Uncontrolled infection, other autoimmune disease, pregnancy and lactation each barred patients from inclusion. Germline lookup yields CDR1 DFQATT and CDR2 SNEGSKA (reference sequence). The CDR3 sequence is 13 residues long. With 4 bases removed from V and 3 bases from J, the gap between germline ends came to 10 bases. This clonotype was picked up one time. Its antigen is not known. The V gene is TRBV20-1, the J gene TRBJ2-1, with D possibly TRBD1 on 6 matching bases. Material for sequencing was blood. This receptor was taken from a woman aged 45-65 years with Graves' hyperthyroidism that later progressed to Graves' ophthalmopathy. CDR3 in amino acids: CSATDSFYNEQFF. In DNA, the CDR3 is TGCAGTGCTACGGACAGCTTCTACAATGAGCAGTTCTTC.